The clone carrying this T cell receptor (beta chain) was picked up one time. The antigen remains unidentified. The sample is drawn from a study of cytomegalovirus exposure and HLA in healthy donors. Whole-study results and caveats: Data from an earlier analysis indicated that most TCR beta V segments were productive either about 87% or about 30% of the time. Apparent HLA restriction characterized most CMV-associated TCR beta chains in a later analysis.

The CDR3 runs to 15 residues. Germline loops: CDR1 SGHTA, CDR2 FQGNSA. V lost 5 bases, J lost 3 bases, and 8 bases stayed unmatched. The primer mix had 60 Vbeta and 13 Jbeta primers. Profiling relied on immunoSEQ multiplex PCR, and the TCRdb table lists in-frame clones only, not all of them. This sample has about 120,000 clones, with 70% to 80% found just once. This sequence joins TRBV7-2 and TRBJ2-7; 9 bases line up with TRBD2. The sequence came from a woman between 35 and 50 years old in good health and CMV-seropositive. The material sequenced was PBMCs. CDR3 in DNA: TGTGCCAGCAGCACGGTAGCGGGAGCTGGCTACGAGCAGTACTTC. Protein product: CASSTVAGAGYEQYF.